Following are 29 T cell receptor beta chains from one sample sequenced in a study of spatial heterogeneity in lung cancer. TCRdb re-analysed the 5' RACE reads in MiXCR, keeping a single row per CDR3 protein. In the table there are some 85,000 distinct CDR3 sequences, roughly a fifth of which are singletons. Time point denoted: sample taken at primary tumor resection. From tumor, nontumor lung or frozen PBMC, whole RNA was taken unsorted for sequencing. Material: PBMCs, obtained at surgery. The source of these receptors is a male donor with early-stage non-small cell lung cancer.

The chain has TRBV20-1 and TRBJ2-2; weak D call: TRBD2 (6 bases). The CDR3 totals 15 residues. The germline V gene has CDR1 DFQATT and CDR2 SNEGSKA (reference sequence). The ends were cut back, 3 bases at V and 2 bases at J, with 13 bases in the middle. For the CDR3, the DNA is TGCAGTGCTAGGTTATCGGGGGATAACACCGGGGAGCTGTTTTTT. Its protein product is CSARLSGDNTGELFF.

V gene TRBV3-1 combines with J gene TRBJ2-1; D perhaps matches TRBD2 (5 bases). CDR1 LGHDT and CDR2 YNNKEL come from the germline V gene (reference sequence). The CDR3 has 15 amino acids. Deletions cut 0 bases from V and 12 bases from J, with 18 bases between. The chain's CDR3 is CASSQEGIGKDRQFF. The CDR3, as DNA: TGTGCCAGCAGCCAAGAGGGGATCGGGAAGGATCGGCAGTTCTTC.

This clonotype has just a few counts. V usage is TRBV5-6 and J usage is TRBJ2-5, with 11 bases fitting TRBD2. The CDR3 contains 18 residues. J was trimmed by 1 base and V by 1 base; bases with no gene match: 9. The V gene's germline CDR1 is SGHDT and CDR2 YYEEEE. The CDR3 DNA is TGTGCCAGCAGCTTGAAGACCGGGACTAGCGGTATCCAAGAGACCCAGTACTTC. Translating it yields CASSLKTGTSGIQETQYF.

V and J are TRBV11-2 and TRBJ1-2, with TRBD1 matching over 7 bases. This CDR3 is built from 14 residues. The germline V gene has CDR1 SGHAT and CDR2 FQNNGV. The V and J ends lost 5 bases and 5 bases, in that order; junction bases with no gene match: 8. This CDR3 is CASSPRQGLYGYTF. CDR3 DNA: TGTGCCAGCAGCCCCCGACAGGGATTATATGGCTACACCTTC.

The chain is built from TRBV29-1 and TRBJ2-1; D not certain. Germline V CDR1 and CDR2: SQVTM, ANQGSEA. The CDR3 has 13 amino acids. The V end was cut by 4 bases, the J end by 2 bases, with 9 bases between. CDR3 nucleotide sequence: TGCAGCGTTGGCGTACCTCCCTACAATGAGCAGTTCTTC. Translated: CSVGVPPYNEQFF.

The CDR3 loop reads CASSEPGHPRDEQFF. CDR3 sequence (DNA): TGTGCCAGCAGTGAGCCGGGACACCCTCGGGATGAGCAGTTCTTC. The gene calls are TRBV6-1 and TRBJ2-1; TRBD1 is a possible D gene (6 bases). Looked up from germline, CDR1 is MNHNS and CDR2 is SASEGT. CDR3 length: 15 amino acids. Trimming took 3 bases from V and 8 from J, leaving 17 bases between them.

This clonotype came up a few times. This rearrangement joins TRBV27 to TRBJ2-7, with 8 bases fitting TRBD1. Germline V gene sequence: CDR1 MNHEY, CDR2 SMNVEV (reference sequence). V shed 5 bases and J 0 bases; nucleotides not matched to a gene: 6. The CDR3 length is 15 residues. This CDR3 is CASSPSGQASYEQYF. CDR3 DNA sequence: TGTGCCAGCAGTCCATCGGGACAGGCCTCCTACGAGCAGTACTTC.

This clonotype turned up a few times. The chain links TRBV24-1 to TRBJ2-5, with 8 bases lining up with TRBD1. CDR3 length: 15 residues. Per germline, CDR1 KGHDR and CDR2 SFDVKD. V was pared by 2 bases and J by 5 bases, with 6 bases of the junction left unmatched. As DNA, the CDR3 is TGTGCCACCAGTGATTCGACAGGGGCCGGGGAGACCCAGTACTTC. Translated, it gives CATSDSTGAGETQYF.

This clonotype came up a few times. CDR3 protein: CATGEGRREQFF. DNA for the CDR3: TGTGCCACGGGGGAGGGGAGGAGGGAGCAGTTCTTC. The chain recombines TRBV10-3 with TRBJ2-1; TRBD2 matches 7 bases. The CDR3 covers 12 residues. The germline gives CDR1 ENHRY, CDR2 SYGVKD. Trimming cost V 10 bases and J 10 bases; bases outside gene matches: 10.

The chain recombines TRBV5-1 with TRBJ2-3, with 8 bases aligning to TRBD1. Germline CDR1 reads SGHRS; CDR2 reads YFSETQ. With V trimmed by 4 bases and J by 1 base, 5 bases remained unmatched. The CDR3 is 15 amino acids. The CDR3 DNA is TGCGCCAGCAGCCTACCGGGACAGGGCACAGATACGCAGTATTTT. Translated, it gives CASSLPGQGTDTQYF.

For the CDR3, the DNA is TGTGCCAGCAGGAGGGGTTACGAGGAAAAACTGTTTTTT. It specifies CASRRGYEEKLFF. The V and J genes are TRBV2 and TRBJ1-4; TRBD1 might be the D (5 bases). Germline CDR1 SNHLY, CDR2 FYNNEI. The CDR3 totals 13 residues. The V gene lost 6 bases and the J gene lost 8 bases, with 13 bases spanning the gap.

The chain has TRBV7-2 and TRBJ2-2; no reliable D call. This CDR3 is built from 15 residues. Per germline, CDR1 SGHTA and CDR2 FQGNSA. Deletions cut 5 bases from V and 0 bases from J, with 10 bases between. CDR3 sequence reads: CASSQARTNTGELFF. The DNA of the CDR3 is TGTGCCAGCAGCCAGGCCAGAACGAACACCGGGGAGCTGTTTTTT.

This clonotype was seen a handful of times. The CDR3 DNA reads TGCAGTGCTAGAGATCTCTATGGCTACACCTTC. Translation gives CSARDLYGYTF. The J gene is TRBJ1-2, the V gene TRBV20-1; D gene ambiguous. CDR1 and CDR2 (germline): DFQATT, SNEGSKA (reference sequence). This CDR3 is 11 amino acids long. V shed 0 bases and J shed 4 bases, with 3 bases lying between them.

The chain recombines TRBV3-1 with TRBJ2-7; D unclear. CDR3 length: 17 residues. The V gene lost 2 bases and the J gene lost 1 base, with 18 bases spanning the gap. Germline-derived CDR1 and CDR2 are LGHDT and YNNKEL (reference sequence). CDR3 sequence: CASSQSEVARTSYEQYF. The CDR3 bases are TGTGCCAGCAGCCAATCCGAGGTTGCCCGGACGTCCTACGAGCAGTACTTC.

The chain combines TRBV29-1 with TRBJ2-1; D may be TRBD2 (6 bases). This CDR3 is built from 14 residues. Germline V CDR1 and CDR2: SQVTM, ANQGSEA. Trimming took 6 bases from V and 0 from J, leaving 12 bases between them. CDR3 sequence: CSVRGRFSYNEQFF. The CDR3 nucleotides are TGCAGCGTAAGAGGGAGGTTCTCCTACAATGAGCAGTTCTTC.

This clonotype was counted between two and nine times. CDR3 sequence (DNA): TGTGCCAGCGCTAACACCGGGGAGCTGTTTTTT. Its translation: CASANTGELFF. The V gene is TRBV28, the J gene TRBJ2-2; D is undetermined. V shed 8 bases and J shed 2 bases, with 3 bases lying between them. CDR3 length: 11 residues. Germline CDR1 and CDR2: MDHEN and SYDVKM.

This clonotype has a count of ten or more. The chain joins TRBV29-1 to TRBJ2-7; maybe TRBD1 (6 bases). This CDR3 spans 15 amino acids. Trimming took 3 bases from V and 0 from J, leaving 15 bases between them. Germline values: CDR1 SQVTM, CDR2 ANQGSEA. The CDR3 protein is CSVEERGRGSYEQYF. The CDR3 DNA sequence: TGCAGCGTTGAGGAGCGCGGCAGGGGCTCCTACGAGCAGTACTTC.

This rearrangement joins TRBV3-1 to TRBJ2-1, with 8 nucleotides matching TRBD1. Germline V CDR1 and CDR2: LGHDT, YNNKEL (reference sequence). The CDR3 runs to 15 residues. Losses at the gene ends were 2 bases for V and 4 bases for J; bases not matched to a gene: 4. The chain's CDR3 is CASSQQTGEYNEQFF. The DNA of the CDR3 is TGTGCCAGCAGCCAACAGACAGGGGAATACAATGAGCAGTTCTTC.

This clonotype has a count of ten or more. The chain joins TRBV11-3 to TRBJ1-4; D unclear. The germline gives CDR1 SGHNT, CDR2 YENEEA. V was trimmed by 0 bases and J by 7 bases, leaving 0 bases between them. This CDR3 spans 11 amino acids. The CDR3 reads CASSLDEKLFF. The CDR3, as DNA: TGTGCCAGCAGCTTAGATGAAAAACTGTTTTTT.

The V and J genes are TRBV20-1 and TRBJ1-1; no clear D gene. The CDR3 extends over 13 amino acids. Trimming cost V 6 bases and J 4 bases, with 15 bases left between them. Germline-derived CDR1 and CDR2 are DFQATT and SNEGSKA (reference sequence). The chain's CDR3 is CSAPSPQVTEAFF. CDR3 DNA sequence: TGCAGTGCCCCCAGTCCCCAGGTCACTGAAGCTTTCTTT.

The V gene is TRBV20-1, the J gene TRBJ1-1, with D unresolved. This CDR3 is 11 amino acids long. CDR1 is DFQATT and CDR2 is SNEGSKA in the germline V gene (reference sequence). Trimming took off 2 bases at V and 5 bases at J, with 6 bases between the two ends. In nucleotides, the CDR3 is TGCAGTGCTAGAAGCCTTACTGAAGCTTTCTTT. The encoded protein is CSARSLTEAFF.

At least ten counts were recorded for this clonotype. This chain joins TRBV6-2 or TRBV6-3 and TRBJ2-3, with D tentatively TRBD2 (5 bases). Trimming removed 5 bases at V and 0 bases at J, with 12 bases between. CDR3 size: 15 residues. CDR1 is MNHEY, CDR2 SVGEGT, per germline. Written as DNA, the CDR3 is TGTGCCAGCAGTATGGCCTGGGAGAGCACAGATACGCAGTATTTT. Translation gives CASSMAWESTDTQYF.

The chain carries TRBV10-3 and TRBJ2-3; no definite D call. With 2 bases removed from V and 5 bases from J, the gap between germline ends came to 11 bases. The germline V gene has CDR1 ENHRY and CDR2 SYGVKD. The CDR3 has 14 amino acids. CDR3 sequence: CAISEAGPVDTQYF. The CDR3 coding sequence is TGTGCCATCAGTGAGGCCGGGCCGGTAGATACGCAGTATTTT.

This clonotype turned up a few times. The rearrangement uses TRBV6-2 or TRBV6-3 and TRBJ1-2; no clear D. This CDR3 is built from 13 residues. Germline values: CDR1 MNHEY, CDR2 SVGEGT. The germline V and J ends were trimmed by 7 bases and 3 bases, with 12 bases remaining between them. The CDR3 is CASTTSLYYGYTF. The CDR3 DNA is TGTGCCAGCACCACGTCATTGTACTATGGCTACACCTTC.

This clonotype was picked up a small number of times. CDR3 sequence: CASSVAGASTNEKLFF. CDR3 in DNA: TGTGCCAGCAGCGTAGCTGGGGCCTCAACTAATGAAAAACTGTTTTTT. The chain is built from TRBV9 and TRBJ1-4; TRBD1 might be the D (5 bases). CDR1 and CDR2 (germline): SGDLS, YYNGEE. The CDR3 totals 16 residues. V was trimmed by 0 bases and J by 0 bases, leaving 9 bases between them.

This clonotype was counted only a few times. The chain employs TRBV29-1 and TRBJ2-7; 8 nucleotides agree with TRBD2. From germline, CDR1 is SQVTM and CDR2 ANQGSEA. Trimming cost V 0 bases and J 0 bases; bases outside gene matches: 1. The CDR3 runs 14 residues. Here the CDR3 reads CSVEESGSSYEQYF. In DNA, the CDR3 is TGCAGCGTTGAAGAGAGCGGGAGCTCCTACGAGCAGTACTTC.

This clonotype was picked up a small number of times. This chain joins TRBV4-2 and TRBJ2-2, with D perhaps TRBD2 (6 bases). V dropped 6 bases and J dropped 6 bases, with 17 bases sitting between them. Germline-derived CDR1 and CDR2 are LGHNA and YNFKEQ. This CDR3 is 15 amino acids long. The CDR3 is CASRETLGEAGELFF. For the CDR3, the DNA is TGTGCCAGCAGAGAGACACTGGGGGAGGCCGGGGAGCTGTTTTTT.

This clonotype has just a few counts. This chain joins TRBV3-1 and TRBJ2-3; TRBD2 is a possible D gene (6 bases). Germline V gene lookup returns CDR1 LGHDT and CDR2 YNNKEL (reference sequence). V was trimmed by 4 bases and J by 6 bases, leaving 17 bases between them. The CDR3 is 15 amino acids. DNA of the CDR3: TGTGCCAGCAGCCCCGCCCTAGCGACGTCTGATACGCAGTATTTT. Protein product: CASSPALATSDTQYF.

This clonotype has just a few counts. The rearrangement uses TRBV28 and TRBJ1-5; D not resolved. This CDR3 has 13 amino acids. Germline V gene sequence: CDR1 MDHEN, CDR2 SYDVKM. V was cut by 3 bases and J by 3 bases, with 6 bases left in between. The CDR3 DNA follows: TGTGCCAGCAGTTTGTCAGACAATCAGCCCCAGCATTTT. Translating it yields CASSLSDNQPQHF. Full variable domain (remainder filled in from reference TRBV28 and TRBJ1-5): DVKVTQSSRYLVKRTGEKVFLECVQDMDHENMFWYRQDPGLGLRLIYFSYDVKMKEKGDIPEGYSVSREKKERFSLILESASTNQTSMYLCASSLSDNQPQHFGDGTRLSIL.